This TCR beta chain was found in a study of T cell responses to AZD1222 COVID-19 vaccine. On this clone itself: Its specificity is not known.

Profiled with immunoSEQ multiplex PCR; TCRdb holds only in-frame clones, not every one. Of around 140,000 clones detected, 85% to 90% appear once; the ten largest clones hold more than 20%. Germline trimming cut 2 bases from V and 2 bases from J; bases unmatched to any gene: 4. This CDR3 spans 16 amino acids. Germline V lookup: CDR1 SGHTA, CDR2 FQGNSA. Notes on the study in general: Rises in breadth and depth of Spike-specific TCRs came after two AZD1222 doses.

This receptor was identified in an adult in good health. V usage is TRBV7-2 and J usage is TRBJ2-2; TRBD2 aligns across 8 bases. The sequences come from peripheral blood, collected on day 0 of AZD1222 vaccination. The CDR3 nucleotides are TGTGCCAGCAGCTTATGGGCGGGGGGTAACACCGGGGAGCTGTTTTTT. Protein: CASSLWAGGNTGELFF. The full variable domain, in which reference TRBV7-2 and TRBJ2-2 provide the parts outside the CDR3, is GAGVSQSPSNKVTEKGKDVELRCDPISGHTALYWYRQSLGQGLEFLIYFQGNSAPDKSGLPSDRFSAERTGGSVSTLTIQRTQQEDSAVYLCASSLWAGGNTGELFFGEGSRLTVL.